The entry that follows covers one T cell receptor (beta chain) sequence. Antigen specificity is unknown. Blood genomic DNA input for TRB amplification was about 220-500 ng. This sample was taken from a study of T and B cells in COVID-19 patients. About the study: Blood was sampled from COVID-19 patients who were either actively infected or recovered. Study-wide findings and caveats: There were roughly 2,400 TCR clusters exclusive to the recovered cohort, 31 with low generation probability.

BIOMED2 TRB-A/B primer pools were used in multiplex TRB PCR. Via MiXCR, TCRdb re-called the multiplex PCR reads, giving one row per CDR3 protein. The table records some 8,100 distinct CDR3 sequences, 20% to 30% of them present only once. V shed 2 bases, J shed 3 bases, and the junction held 3 bases outside the gene matches. Germline V gene data show CDR1 as SGHTA and CDR2 as FQGNSA. CDR3 size: 16 residues. This chain joins TRBV7-2 and TRBJ2-1; TRBD2 agrees at 11 bases. This receptor was obtained from a human donor who had recovered from COVID-19. The sequencing input was blood. The CDR3 loop is CASSLMGTSGYNEQFF. CDR3 DNA: TGTGCCAGCAGCTTAATGGGGACTAGCGGCTACAATGAGCAGTTCTTC.